The source of this T cell receptor beta chain is a study of PD-1 blockade in classical Hodgkin lymphoma. On the study more broadly: Nivolumab was given intravenously to patients at 3 mg/kg every 2 weeks. Study outcomes and limitations: Baseline diversity was lower in partial responders and progressors than complete responders.

In the case of this clone: No antigen is known for it.

The method was immunoSEQ multiplex PCR; TCRdb's version includes in-frame clones alone and lacks a portion of them. Counted here are roughly 21,000 clones, 60% to 75% occurring once; the ten biggest clones make up roughly 19%. Specified time point: cycle 4 day 1 (C4D1), after six to seven weeks of nivolumab. Every one of the patients relapsed after autologous stem cell transplantation (brentuximab vedotin exposure was variable). CDR1 MGHRA and CDR2 YSYEKL come from the germline V gene. CDR3 length: 15 amino acids. This TCR was sampled from a human donor with classical Hodgkin lymphoma. Source: peripheral blood mononuclear cells (PBMCs), taken before the fourth cycle of nivolumab. This chain connects TRBV4-1 to TRBJ2-5; D is perhaps TRBD1 (6 bases). TRBJ2-7 matches the DNA end more closely, so the J call is doubtful. The CDR3 reads CASSQTGQRDYEQYF. CDR3 bases: TGCGCCAGCAGCCAGACGGGACAAAGAGACTACGAGCAGTACTTC.